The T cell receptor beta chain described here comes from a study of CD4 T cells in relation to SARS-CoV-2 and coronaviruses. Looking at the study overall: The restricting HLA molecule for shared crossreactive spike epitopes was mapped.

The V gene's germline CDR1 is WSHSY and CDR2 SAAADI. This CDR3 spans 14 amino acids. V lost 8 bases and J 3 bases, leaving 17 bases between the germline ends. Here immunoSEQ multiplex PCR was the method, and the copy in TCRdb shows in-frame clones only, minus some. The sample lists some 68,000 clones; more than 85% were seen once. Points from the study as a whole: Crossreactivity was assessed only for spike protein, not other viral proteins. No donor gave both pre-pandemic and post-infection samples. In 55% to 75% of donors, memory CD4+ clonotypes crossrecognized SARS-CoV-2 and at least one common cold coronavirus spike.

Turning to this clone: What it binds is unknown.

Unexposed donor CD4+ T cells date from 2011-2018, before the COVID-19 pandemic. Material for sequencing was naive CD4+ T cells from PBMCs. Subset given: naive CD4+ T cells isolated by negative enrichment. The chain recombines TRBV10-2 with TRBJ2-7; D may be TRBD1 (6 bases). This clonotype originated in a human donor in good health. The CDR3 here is CASSKGEIYYEQYF. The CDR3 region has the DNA TGCGCCAGCTCTAAGGGGGAAATCTACTACGAGCAGTACTTC.